This T cell receptor beta chain is from a study of CD8+CD57+ T cells in acquired aplastic anemia. Across the whole study: Recorded DNA amounts for sorted CD4+ and CD8+ cells had an average of roughly 3.4 ug. General observations from the study: The same twenty-nine CD8+ CDR3 sequences occurred in patients and in controls.

Germline-derived CDR1 and CDR2 are LNHDA and SQIVND (reference sequence). V was trimmed by 0 bases and J by 4 bases, leaving 12 bases between them. The CDR3 sequence is 15 residues long. In patients chosen for sequencing, flow cytometry had shown CD8+CD57+ cell expansion. A word on this clonotype: Its antigen remains unknown.

Profiles of TCR beta VDJ and CDR3 were generated from a genomic DNA template. TCRdb processed the reads anew with MiXCR; each CDR3 protein has one entry. The sample lists a few hundred thousand distinct CDR3 sequences, 56% occurring once. What was sequenced was sorted CD4+, CD8+, or CD8+CD57+ T cells (not recorded which) from PBMCs. This sequence joins TRBV19 and TRBJ2-5; D tentatively fits TRBD1 or TRBD2 (6 bases each). The sequence derives from a human donor with aplastic anemia. The chain's CDR3 is CASSIDWGARETQYF. For the CDR3, the DNA is TGTGCCAGTAGTATAGATTGGGGGGCCAGAGAGACCCAGTACTTC.